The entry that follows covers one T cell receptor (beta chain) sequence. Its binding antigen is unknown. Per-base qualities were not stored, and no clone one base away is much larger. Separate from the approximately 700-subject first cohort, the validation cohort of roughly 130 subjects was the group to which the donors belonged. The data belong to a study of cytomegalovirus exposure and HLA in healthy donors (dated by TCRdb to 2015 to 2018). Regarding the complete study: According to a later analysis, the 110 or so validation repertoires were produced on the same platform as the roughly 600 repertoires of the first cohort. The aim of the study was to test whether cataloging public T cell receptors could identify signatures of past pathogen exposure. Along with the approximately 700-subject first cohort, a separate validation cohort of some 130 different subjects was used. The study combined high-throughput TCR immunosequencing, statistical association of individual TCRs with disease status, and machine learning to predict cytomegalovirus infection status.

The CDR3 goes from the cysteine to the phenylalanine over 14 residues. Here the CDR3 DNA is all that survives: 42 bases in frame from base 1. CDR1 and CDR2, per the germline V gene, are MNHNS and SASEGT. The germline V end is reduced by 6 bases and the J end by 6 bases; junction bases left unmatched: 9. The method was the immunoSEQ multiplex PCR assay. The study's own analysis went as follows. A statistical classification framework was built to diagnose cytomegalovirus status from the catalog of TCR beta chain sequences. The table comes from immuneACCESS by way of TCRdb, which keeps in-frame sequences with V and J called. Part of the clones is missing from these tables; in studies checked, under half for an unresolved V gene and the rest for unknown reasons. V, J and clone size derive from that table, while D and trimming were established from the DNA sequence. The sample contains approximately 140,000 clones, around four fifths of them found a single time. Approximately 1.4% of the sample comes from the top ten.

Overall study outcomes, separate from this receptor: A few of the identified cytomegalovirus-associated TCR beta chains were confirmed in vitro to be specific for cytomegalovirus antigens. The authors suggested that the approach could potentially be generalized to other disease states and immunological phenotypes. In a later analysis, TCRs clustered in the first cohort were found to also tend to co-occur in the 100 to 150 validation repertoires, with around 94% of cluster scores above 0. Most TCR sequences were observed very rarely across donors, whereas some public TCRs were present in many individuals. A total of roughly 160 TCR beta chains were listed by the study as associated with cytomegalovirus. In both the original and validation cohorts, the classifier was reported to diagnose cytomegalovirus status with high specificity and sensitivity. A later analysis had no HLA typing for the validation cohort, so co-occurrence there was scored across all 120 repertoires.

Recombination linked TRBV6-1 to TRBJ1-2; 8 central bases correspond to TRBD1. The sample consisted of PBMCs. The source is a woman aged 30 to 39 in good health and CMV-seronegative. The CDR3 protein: CASRGTGNVHGYTF. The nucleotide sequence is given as TGTGCCAGCAGGGGGACAGGCAACGTTCATGGCTACACCTTC.